This T cell receptor (beta chain) was captured in a study of T-cell reconstitution after alpha-beta-depleted transplantation in children. Unique molecular identifiers were incorporated when the TCRbeta library was constructed. TCRdb re-analysed the PCR reads in MiXCR, keeping a single row per CDR3 protein. The table lists roughly 170,000 distinct CDR3 sequences, approximately 6.8% of them singletons. V was cut by 5 bases and J by 2 bases, with 15 bases left in between. Germline CDR1 and CDR2: SGHTA and FQGNSA. The CDR3 extends over 15 amino acids. The source was PBMCs from the stem cell graft donor, collected from the stem cell graft. The J gene is TRBJ1-1, the V gene TRBV7-2; no definite D call. This clonotype was sampled from a human donor who donated a stem cell graft to a child with Wiskott-Aldrich syndrome. The CDR3 here is CASSALGDPNTEAFF. CDR3 in DNA: TGTGCCAGCAGCGCCTTGGGTGACCCAAACACTGAAGCTTTCTTT.